This entry concerns a single TCR beta chain. Its antigen remains unidentified. The sample comes from a study of T-cell reconstitution after alpha-beta-depleted transplantation in children. Study results and limitations: There were reportedly several hundred expanded graft clones from which alpha-beta T cells came about two months after transplant. Some patients owed their high day-60 TCRbeta diversity to surviving recipient T cells and thymic progenitors. The main origin of T-cell counts and diversity one year after transplant was newly produced T cells.

Researchers prepared the TCRbeta library using unique molecular identifiers, the study reports. MiXCR, applied by TCRdb to the PCR reads, yields one record per CDR3 protein. The repertoire holds approximately 85,000 distinct CDR3 sequences, around 15% seen once, with around 20% in the top ten. This CDR3 is 14 amino acids long. Trimming removed 1 base at V and 4 bases at J, with 10 bases between. Per the germline V gene, CDR1 is MGHDK and CDR2 is SYGVNS. This rearrangement joins TRBV25-1 to TRBJ1-1; a weak D match, TRBD1 (5 bases). The origin of this receptor is a male patient aged 2-10 years who had a stem cell transplant for acute lymphoblastic leukemia, so the T cells may come from the graft donor. The sample in question was PBMCs, mostly from graft donor cells, obtained 180 days after TCRalphabeta/CD19-depleted stem cell transplant. The CDR3: CASSESVRVTEAFF. The CDR3 region has the DNA TGTGCCAGCAGTGAATCAGTCAGGGTCACTGAAGCTTTCTTT.